A single sample gave rise to the 30 T cell receptor beta chains below, sequenced in a study of blood T cell repertoires in COVID-19. Clones were sequenced by immunoSEQ multiplex PCR, and TCRdb holds only the in-frame ones, with some missing. The sample yields some 330,000 clones, about 87% seen once. The sequencing sample was made of PBMCs or T cells enriched from blood (not recorded which). Receptor source: a man aged 40-50 years in a cohort exposed to, infected with or recovered from COVID-19 (not recorded which).

This chain connects TRBV7-8 to TRBJ2-5; 7 positions match TRBD2. The CDR3 has 14 amino acids. Losses at the gene ends were 5 bases for V and 2 bases for J; bases not matched to a gene: 5. Germline-derived CDR1 and CDR2 are SGHVS and FQNEAQ. CDR3 region: CASSPRTSQETQYF. The CDR3 DNA reads as TGTGCCAGCAGCCCTCGGACTAGTCAAGAGACCCAGTACTTC.

This clone has just a few counts. The CDR3 bases are TGTGCCAGCAGCAAAGCCACCAAAGCCAGGGGGTTTGATGGAAACACCATATATTTT. Residues: CASSKATKARGFDGNTIYF. The chain has TRBV21-1 and TRBJ1-3; the table's D call, TRBD1, was not checked against the DNA. TRBV21-1 is listed as a pseudogene. The CDR3 extends over 19 amino acids.

V gene TRBV4-2 combines with J gene TRBJ2-3; D is possibly TRBD1 (5 bases). This CDR3 has 18 amino acids. V was clipped by 0 bases and J by 5 bases, with 21 bases between them. Germline V CDR1 and CDR2: LGHNA, YNFKEQ. CDR3 nucleotides: TGTGCCAGCAGCCAAGAACCCAGGGCTTTTCGCTTTGAAGATACGCAGTATTTT. Its protein product is CASSQEPRAFRFEDTQYF.

The table lists this clone with a few counts. The rearrangement links TRBV28 to TRBJ2-1; TRBD1 aligns across 9 bases. J was trimmed by 7 bases and V by 7 bases; bases with no gene match: 14. Germline V CDR1 and CDR2: MDHEN, SYDVKM. This CDR3 has 16 amino acids. The DNA for the CDR3 is TGTGCCAGCACCATACTACAGGGGGCAATTAAGAATGAGCAGTTCTTC. This encodes CASTILQGAIKNEQFF.

This chain links TRBV6-5 with TRBJ1-3, with a tentative D call TRBD1 (6 bases). CDR3 length: 13 amino acids. V was cut by 9 bases and J by 0 bases, with 9 bases left in between. CDR1 is MNHEY and CDR2 is SVGAGI in the germline V gene. CDR3 DNA sequence: TGTGCCAGTGAGGACAGCTCTGGAAACACCATATATTTT. This translates into CASEDSSGNTIYF.

The chain recombines TRBV27 with TRBJ2-1, with a weak D call TRBD2 (5 bases). Germline V gene sequence: CDR1 MNHEY, CDR2 SMNVEV (reference sequence). Trimming stripped 2 bases from V and 1 base from J, with 21 bases between. The CDR3 totals 19 residues. CDR3 sequence reads: CASSLPPATSGRSYNEQFF. CDR3 DNA sequence: TGTGCCAGCAGTTTACCACCAGCAACGTCGGGGAGATCCTACAATGAGCAGTTCTTC.

This clone was seen a single time. V and J are TRBV7-2 and TRBJ2-1, with 10 bases that match TRBD2. V shed 4 bases and J 6 bases; nucleotides not matched to a gene: 9. Germline loops: CDR1 SGHTA, CDR2 FQGNSA. This CDR3 region has 16 residues. DNA of the CDR3: TGTGCCAGCAGCTCCGCCAGCGGGAGGGCCTCCAATGAGCAGTTCTTC. This codes for CASSSASGRASNEQFF.

The V and J genes are TRBV18 and TRBJ2-7; D might be TRBD2 (5 bases). Germline lookup yields CDR1 KGHSH and CDR2 LQKENI. V was trimmed by 0 bases and J by 6 bases, leaving 12 bases between them. This CDR3 region has 14 residues. The CDR3 sequence is CASSPPGAPGEQYF. In DNA, the CDR3 is TGTGCCAGCTCACCACCGGGAGCTCCAGGCGAGCAGTACTTC. Using reference TRBV18 and TRBJ2-7 for the parts outside the CDR3, the full variable domain is NAGVMQNPRHLVRRRGQEARLRCSPMKGHSHVYWYRQLPEEGLKFMVYLQKENIIDESGMPKERFSAEFPKEGPSILRIQQVVRGDSAAYFCASSPPGAPGEQYFGPGTRLTVT.

The V and J genes are TRBV29-1 and TRBJ2-1; weak D call: TRBD1 (5 bases). The CDR3 covers 14 residues. Per the germline V gene, CDR1 is SQVTM and CDR2 is ANQGSEA. V lost 4 bases and J lost 0, with 10 bases in between. The CDR3 DNA follows: TGCAGCGTTGCAGGGTCTAGCTCCTACAATGAGCAGTTCTTC. Translation: CSVAGSSSYNEQFF.

The chain employs TRBV7-9 and TRBJ1-1; D is undetermined. The length of the CDR3 is 15 residues. Trimming shortened V by 2 bases and J by 4 bases, and 14 bases separated the two germline ends. In germline, CDR1 is SEHNR, CDR2 FQNEAQ (reference sequence). Written as DNA, the CDR3 is TGTGCCAGCAGCTTATCTGGCAGATCGGGCACTGAAGCTTTCTTT. Translated: CASSLSGRSGTEAFF.

The chain is built from TRBV18 and TRBJ2-2; maybe TRBD1 (6 bases). The V gene's germline CDR1 is KGHSH and CDR2 LQKENI. The CDR3 length is 16 residues. Between the trimmed V and J ends, which lost 3 bases and 4 bases, there was a span of 15 bases. CDR3 bases: TGTGCCAGCTCACCCCAGGACAGCTTTGGCACCGGGGAGCTGTTTTTT. Protein product: CASSPQDSFGTGELFF.

The CDR3 region has the DNA TGCGCCAGCAGTGAGTCAGGGGGAACCGGGGAGCTGTTTTTT. This codes for CASSESGGTGELFF. This chain links TRBV10-1 with TRBJ2-2; a weak D match, TRBD1 (6 bases). This CDR3 spans 14 amino acids. The V end lost 0 bases, the J end lost 5 bases, and 7 bases lay between the germline ends. Germline V lookup: CDR1 WNHNN, CDR2 SYGVQD (reference sequence).

The V call is TRBV2, the J call TRBJ2-2; the D is unclear. V dropped 1 base and J dropped 0 bases, with 9 bases sitting between them. The length of the CDR3 is 16 residues. Per the germline V gene, CDR1 is SNHLY and CDR2 is FYNNEI. The CDR3 DNA reads TGTGCCAGCAGTGAAGAGAGTCTCGCGAACACCGGGGAGCTGTTTTTT. Amino acid sequence: CASSEESLANTGELFF.

The V gene is TRBV18, the J gene TRBJ1-1, with TRBD1 matching over 7 bases. This CDR3 is built from 14 residues. Germline V gene lookup returns CDR1 KGHSH and CDR2 LQKENI. V trimming: 1 base; J trimming: 5 bases; junction bases outside the gene matches: 4. The CDR3 nucleotides are TGTGCCAGCTCACCACAGGGGGCGAGGACTGAAGCTTTCTTT. Its translation is CASSPQGARTEAFF.

The rearrangement uses TRBV10-2 and TRBJ2-5; 9 nucleotides line up with TRBD2. V was clipped by 3 bases and J by 5 bases; unmatched bases: 4. CDR1 and CDR2 (germline): WSHSY, SAAADI. This CDR3 has 14 amino acids. CDR3 sequence reads: CASSDLAGGETQYF. The CDR3 DNA sequence: TGCGCCAGCAGTGACTTGGCGGGAGGGGAGACCCAGTACTTC.

This clone has just one count. J is TRBJ1-4 and V is TRBV11-2; D possibly corresponds to TRBD1 (6 bases). Germline CDR1 and CDR2: SGHAT and FQNNGV. The CDR3 runs 18 residues. V was pared by 3 bases and J by 0 bases, with 17 bases between. DNA for the CDR3: TGTGCCAGCAGCTTTTTGAAAACAGGGATTGCAACTAATGAAAAACTGTTTTTT. Residues: CASSFLKTGIATNEKLFF.

The chain recombines TRBV4-2 with TRBJ2-7, with 10 bases identical to TRBD2. Trimming took 5 bases from V and 7 from J; bases not matched to a gene: 11. Germline V lookup: CDR1 LGHNA, CDR2 YNFKEQ. The CDR3 is made up of 15 amino acids. The CDR3 region has the DNA TGTGCCAGCAGCGTTACAAGCGGGAGGGCGGAAGAGCAGTACTTC. The encoded protein is CASSVTSGRAEEQYF.

Turning to this clone: One junction end does not reproduce the germline sequence, and a read error may be involved. The chain employs TRBV7-2 and TRBJ2-7, with a possible D match to TRBD1 (5 bases). The CDR3 runs 15 residues. Germline CDR1 is SGHTA and CDR2 is FQGNSA. CDR3 amino acids: CASSLSIGQLYGQYF. The CDR3 nucleotides are TGTGCCAGCAGCTTAAGCATAGGACAACTTTACGGGCAGTACTTC.

Points on this clone: One junction end does not reproduce the germline sequence, and a read error may be involved. V gene TRBV28 combines with J gene TRBJ2-5; 10 nucleotides align to TRBD2. CDR3 length: 13 residues. CDR1 is MDHEN, CDR2 SYDVKM, per germline. The CDR3 sequence is CASTLAGRETQHF. The CDR3 DNA reads TGTGCCAGCACACTAGCGGGAAGGGAGACCCAGCACTTC.

This clone has a handful of counts. This rearrangement joins TRBV4-1 to TRBJ1-4; the D gene is possibly TRBD1 (6 bases). CDR3 length: 14 residues. Trimming removed 4 bases from V and 6 bases from J, with 12 bases in between. The germline gives CDR1 MGHRA, CDR2 YSYEKL. The chain's CDR3 is CASSRDTTYEKLFF. As DNA, the CDR3 is TGCGCCAGCAGCCGGGACACCACGTATGAAAAACTGTTTTTT.

V gene TRBV7-9 combines with J gene TRBJ2-7; D possibly corresponds to TRBD1 (6 bases). Trimming removed 1 base from V and 2 bases from J, with 9 bases in between. Germline V CDR1 and CDR2: SEHNR, FQNEAQ (reference sequence). This CDR3 is built from 14 residues. The CDR3 coding sequence is TGTGCCAGCAGCTTAGACCGGACAGCCTACGAGCAGTACTTC. Encoded protein: CASSLDRTAYEQYF.

The chain carries TRBV19 and TRBJ1-1; D unclear. Trimming cost V 1 base and J 3 bases, with 9 bases left between them. Looked up from germline, CDR1 is LNHDA and CDR2 is SQIVND (reference sequence). This CDR3 comprises 14 residues. The CDR3 here is CASSIGNRDTEAFF. CDR3 nucleotides: TGTGCCAGTAGTATAGGTAACAGAGACACTGAAGCTTTCTTT.

V gene TRBV12-3 or TRBV12-4 combines with J gene TRBJ2-3; no clear D. Trimming pared 1 base from V and 4 bases from J, leaving 6 bases between. This CDR3 has 13 amino acids. In DNA, the CDR3 is TGTGCCAGCAGTTTAGTCGGTCCAGATACGCAGTATTTT. Amino acid sequence: CASSLVGPDTQYF.

The chain combines TRBV11-2 with TRBJ2-2; 15 bases are shared with TRBD2. This CDR3 contains 16 residues. The junction had 7 bases not matched to a gene; V was cut back by 7 bases and J by 7 bases. Germline V gene data show CDR1 as SGHAT and CDR2 as FQNNGV. CDR3 coding DNA: TGTGCCAGCAAGGGACTAGCGGGAGGCTTGGGCGGGGAGCTGTTTTTT. This gives the protein CASKGLAGGLGGELFF.

This rearrangement joins TRBV5-1 to TRBJ1-2; no firm D call. Germline-derived CDR1 and CDR2 are SGHRS and YFSETQ. The V end was cut by 0 bases, the J end by 0 bases, with 3 bases between. This CDR3 is built from 13 residues. Here the CDR3 DNA reads TGCGCCAGCAGCTTGGTAACTAACTATGGCTACACCTTC. Translated, it gives CASSLVTNYGYTF. Full variable domain (remainder filled in from reference TRBV5-1 and TRBJ1-2): KAGVTQTPRYLIKTRGQQVTLSCSPISGHRSVSWYQQTPGQGLQFLFEYFSETQRNKGNFPGRFSGRQFSNSRSEMNVSTLELGDSALYLCASSLVTNYGYTFGSGTRLTVV.

The gene calls are TRBV10-3 and TRBJ2-7; D gene ambiguous. Trimming left V 2 bases short and J 3 bases short, with 5 bases between. Germline V CDR1 and CDR2: ENHRY, SYGVKD. This CDR3 has 12 amino acids. Here the CDR3 reads CAISEENYEQYF. The CDR3 DNA follows: TGTGCCATCAGTGAGGAGAACTACGAGCAGTACTTC.

The chain is built from TRBV18 and TRBJ2-3; 10 nucleotides line up with TRBD1. The V segment lost 1 base and the J segment 3 bases; nucleotides outside the gene matches: 4. Per germline, CDR1 KGHSH and CDR2 LQKENI. The CDR3 runs 16 residues. The CDR3 is CASSPRTGGSTDTQYF. In DNA, the CDR3 is TGTGCCAGCTCACCACGGACAGGGGGTAGTACAGATACGCAGTATTTT.

The chain carries TRBV5-4 and TRBJ1-3; 10 bases match TRBD1. The CDR3 sequence is 17 residues long. The J segment lost 2 bases and the V segment lost 5 bases, leaving 10 bases of the junction unmatched. Looked up from germline, CDR1 is SGHNT and CDR2 is YYREEE (reference sequence). The CDR3 DNA reads as TGTGCCAGCAGTTCCGGGACAGGGGCCGGCGCTGGAAACACCATATATTTT. Amino acids: CASSSGTGAGAGNTIYF.

V usage is TRBV10-3 and J usage is TRBJ2-7; TRBD2 matches 8 bases. The trim removed 4 bases at V and 5 bases at J, leaving 7 bases unmatched. This CDR3 is 14 amino acids long. The germline gives CDR1 ENHRY, CDR2 SYGVKD. CDR3 DNA sequence: TGTGCCATCAGTGGTTCGGGAGGGCAGAACGAGCAGTACTTC. This translates into CAISGSGGQNEQYF.

The CDR3 region has the DNA TGTGCCATCATGGGGACTAGCGGGAGGGAGTCTAGCACAGATACGCAGTATTTT. This gives the protein CAIMGTSGRESSTDTQYF. The rearrangement links TRBV10-3 to TRBJ2-3, with 16 bases matching TRBD2. V shed 7 bases, J shed 0 bases, and the junction held 7 bases outside the gene matches. Germline V CDR1 and CDR2: ENHRY, SYGVKD. The CDR3 runs 18 residues.